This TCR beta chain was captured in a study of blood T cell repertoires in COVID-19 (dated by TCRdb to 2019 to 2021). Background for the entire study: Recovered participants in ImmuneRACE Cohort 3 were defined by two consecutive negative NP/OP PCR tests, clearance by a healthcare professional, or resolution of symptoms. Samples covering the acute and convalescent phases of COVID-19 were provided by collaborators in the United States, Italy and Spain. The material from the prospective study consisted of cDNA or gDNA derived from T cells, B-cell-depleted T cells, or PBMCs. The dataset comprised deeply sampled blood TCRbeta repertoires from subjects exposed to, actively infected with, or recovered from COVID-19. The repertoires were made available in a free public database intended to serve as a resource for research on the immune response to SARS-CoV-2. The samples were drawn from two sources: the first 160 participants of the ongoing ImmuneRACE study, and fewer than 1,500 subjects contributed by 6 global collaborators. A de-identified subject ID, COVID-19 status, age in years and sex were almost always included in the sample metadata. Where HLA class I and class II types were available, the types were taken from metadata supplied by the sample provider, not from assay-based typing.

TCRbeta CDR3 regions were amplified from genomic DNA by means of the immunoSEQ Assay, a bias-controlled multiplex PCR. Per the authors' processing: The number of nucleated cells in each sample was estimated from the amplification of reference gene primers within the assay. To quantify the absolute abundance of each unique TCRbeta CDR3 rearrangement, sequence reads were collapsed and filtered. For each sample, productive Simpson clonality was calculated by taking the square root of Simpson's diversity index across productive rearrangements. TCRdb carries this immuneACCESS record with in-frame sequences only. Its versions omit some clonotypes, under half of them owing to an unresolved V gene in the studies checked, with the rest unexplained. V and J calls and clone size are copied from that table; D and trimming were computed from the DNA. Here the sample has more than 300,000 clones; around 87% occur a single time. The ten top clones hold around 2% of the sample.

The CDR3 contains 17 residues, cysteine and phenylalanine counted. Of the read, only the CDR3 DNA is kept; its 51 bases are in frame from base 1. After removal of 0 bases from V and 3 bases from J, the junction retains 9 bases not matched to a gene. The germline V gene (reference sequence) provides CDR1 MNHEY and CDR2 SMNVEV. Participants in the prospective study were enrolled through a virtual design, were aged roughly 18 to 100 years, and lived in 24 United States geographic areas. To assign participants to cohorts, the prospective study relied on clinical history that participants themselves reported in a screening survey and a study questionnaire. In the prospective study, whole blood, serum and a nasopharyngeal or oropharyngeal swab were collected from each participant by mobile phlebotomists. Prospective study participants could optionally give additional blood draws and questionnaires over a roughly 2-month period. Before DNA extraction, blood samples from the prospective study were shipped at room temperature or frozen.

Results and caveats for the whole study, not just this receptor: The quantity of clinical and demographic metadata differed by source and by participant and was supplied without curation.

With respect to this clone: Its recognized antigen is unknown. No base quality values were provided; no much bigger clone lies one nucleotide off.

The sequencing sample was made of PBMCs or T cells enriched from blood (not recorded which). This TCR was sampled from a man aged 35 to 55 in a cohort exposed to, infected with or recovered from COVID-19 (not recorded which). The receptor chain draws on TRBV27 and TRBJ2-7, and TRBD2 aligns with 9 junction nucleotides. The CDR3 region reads CASSLSWGTSQNYEQYF. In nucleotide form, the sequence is TGTGCCAGCAGTTTATCGTGGGGGACTAGCCAGAACTACGAGCAGTACTTC.